These 13 T cell receptor beta chains originate from one sample sequenced in a study of breast tumors, draining lymph nodes, adjacent tissues. Samples came from axillary lymph nodes draining the breast cancer. MiXCR was run by TCRdb on the multiplex PCR reads, yielding one entry per CDR3 protein. The data contain tens of thousands of distinct CDR3 sequences, approximately 20% of them seen just once; the ten biggest clones take up about 2.2%. The sequencing sample was made of axillary lymph node tissue. Receptor source: a female donor with breast cancer. Some clones in this sample may be carry-over from other donors' samples.

Ten or more counts support this clonotype. V is TRBV5-1 and J is TRBJ2-7; D may match TRBD1 or TRBD2 (5 bases each). This CDR3 has 14 residues. The ends were cut back, 3 bases at V and 0 bases at J, with 10 bases in the middle. Germline-derived CDR1 and CDR2 are SGHRS and YFSETQ. The chain's CDR3 is CASSWGTVSYEQYF. CDR3 bases: TGCGCCAGCAGCTGGGGGACGGTCTCCTACGAGCAGTACTTC.

In its sample, this clonotype was seen many times. The gene calls are TRBV6-2 or TRBV6-3 and TRBJ2-7; TRBD2 agrees at 8 bases. CDR1 is MNHEY, CDR2 SVGEGT, per germline. This CDR3 has 14 residues. V shed 7 bases and J 3 bases; nucleotides not matched to a gene: 8. CDR3: CASMSGGGIYEQYF. The CDR3 DNA follows: TGTGCCAGCATGTCGGGAGGGGGGATCTACGAGCAGTACTTC.

This clonotype has only a few counts. The V call is TRBV28, the J call TRBJ2-7; D possibly corresponds to TRBD2 (6 bases). V dropped 4 bases and J dropped 4 bases, with 17 bases sitting between them. The germline V gene has CDR1 MDHEN and CDR2 SYDVKM. CDR3 length: 15 residues. The CDR3: CASSSPGRTAYEQYF. The CDR3 DNA is TGTGCCAGCAGTTCCCCGGGGAGGACGGCATACGAGCAGTACTTC.

This clonotype was picked up a small number of times. Mismatch with germline at one junction end may stem from a read error. The V gene is TRBV4-1, the J gene TRBJ2-5, with 10 bases aligning to TRBD2. Germline V gives CDR1 MGHRA, CDR2 YSYEKL. This CDR3 region has 16 residues. CDR3 sequence (DNA): TGCGCCAGCGGCCAAGAAGTAGCGGGAGGTTTGGAGACCCAGTACTTC. It encodes CASGQEVAGGLETQYF.

As concerns this clonotype: This may be a read error: a much more frequent sequence differs by one nucleotide. The rearrangement links TRBV19 to TRBJ2-5; no firm D call. The V and J ends lost 6 bases and 5 bases respectively, with 10 bases between them. Germline values: CDR1 LNHDA, CDR2 SQIVND (reference sequence). This CDR3 has 12 amino acids. The CDR3 is CASRGRWETQYF. The CDR3, as DNA: TGTGCCAGTAGAGGCAGGTGGGAGACCCAGTACTTC.

This clonotype was seen at least ten times. The chain employs TRBV7-2 and TRBJ2-7; D possibly corresponds to TRBD2 (5 bases). CDR1 SGHTA and CDR2 FQGNSA come from the germline V gene. The CDR3 totals 13 residues. Trimming pared 3 bases from V and 0 bases from J, leaving 6 bases between. The CDR3 protein is CASSFTSSYEQYF. CDR3 in DNA: TGTGCCAGCAGCTTTACTAGCTCCTACGAGCAGTACTTC. Complete variable domain (other parts from reference TRBV7-2 and TRBJ2-7): GAGVSQSPSNKVTEKGKDVELRCDPISGHTALYWYRQSLGQGLEFLIYFQGNSAPDKSGLPSDRFSAERTGGSVSTLTIQRTQQEDSAVYLCASSFTSSYEQYFGPGTRLTVT.

This clonotype has ten or more counts. V gene TRBV20-1 combines with J gene TRBJ1-4; 7 bases agree with TRBD1. The V gene end was trimmed by 5 bases and the J gene end by 7 bases; junction bases not matched to a gene: 13. CDR1 is DFQATT, CDR2 SNEGSKA, per germline (reference sequence). The CDR3 covers 15 residues. CDR3 sequence reads: CSAHGLTGRSEKLFF. The CDR3 DNA sequence: TGCAGTGCTCACGGATTGACAGGGAGGAGTGAAAAACTGTTTTTT.

This clonotype has just a few counts. This may come from a read error, since a much larger clone is one base off. The chain is built from TRBV11-2 and TRBJ2-7; D is perhaps TRBD2 (6 bases). This CDR3 is 19 amino acids long. V was shortened by 6 bases and J by 1 base, with 28 bases between the two germline ends. CDR1 and CDR2 from the germline V gene are SGHAT and FQNNGV. CDR3 DNA sequence: TGTGCCAGCAGTTTAAGTGGTACTAGCAGGGCCCATAGGTCCTACGAGCAGTACTTC. This sequence encodes CASSLSGTSRAHRSYEQYF. Looking up the rest from reference TRBV11-2 and TRBJ2-7 gives the full variable domain: EAGVAQSPRYKIIEKRQSVAFWCNPISGHATLYWYQQILGQGPKLLIQFQNNGVVDDSQLPKDRFSAERLKGVDSTLKIQPAKLEDSAVYLCASSLSGTSRAHRSYEQYFGPGTRLTVT.

Points on this clonotype: Just one base apart from a much larger clone, this may be a read error. V gene TRBV6-1 combines with J gene TRBJ2-6; 7 bases line up with TRBD1. Trimming took 6 bases from V and 0 from J; bases not matched to a gene: 11. Germline assignment: CDR1 MNHNS and CDR2 SASEGT. The CDR3 is made up of 18 amino acids. The CDR3 bases are TGTGCCAGCAGGGTACTAACGGGACAGAGCTCTGGGGCCAACGTCCTGACTTTC. This encodes CASRVLTGQSSGANVLTF.

This clonotype was seen ten or more times. The chain is built from TRBV2 and TRBJ1-5; 9 nucleotides align to TRBD1. The CDR3 is 14 residues long. Germline CDR1 reads SNHLY; CDR2 reads FYNNEI. V lost 8 bases, J lost 7 bases, and 9 bases stayed unmatched. The CDR3 loop reads CASRDRAGEQPQHF. CDR3 coding DNA: TGTGCCAGCCGGGACAGGGCAGGAGAGCAGCCCCAGCATTTT.

Many counts were recorded for this clonotype. V usage is TRBV7-9 and J usage is TRBJ2-3, with a weak D call TRBD2 (5 bases). The germline V and J ends were trimmed by 5 bases and 5 bases, with 5 bases remaining between them. The CDR3 has 11 amino acids. The germline V gene has CDR1 SEHNR and CDR2 FQNEAQ (reference sequence). CDR3 sequence (DNA): TGTGCCAGCAGCGGAGGAGATACGCAGTATTTT. Protein: CASSGGDTQYF.

This clonotype has a count of ten or more. This chain connects TRBV3-1 to TRBJ1-4; no reliable D call. Per germline, CDR1 LGHDT and CDR2 YNNKEL (reference sequence). This CDR3 has 12 residues. V lost 0 bases and J 10 bases, leaving 6 bases between the germline ends. The CDR3 DNA sequence: TGTGCCAGCAGCCAAGACGCGACAAAACTGTTTTTT. Translation: CASSQDATKLFF.

The rearrangement joins TRBV4-1 to TRBJ2-6; D unresolved. The germline V gene has CDR1 MGHRA and CDR2 YSYEKL. Trimming removed 2 bases from V and 1 base from J, with 9 bases in between. The CDR3 is 16 residues long. The CDR3, as DNA: TGCGCCAGCAGCCAACTTACATCGTCTGGGGCCAACGTCCTGACTTTC. It specifies CASSQLTSSGANVLTF.